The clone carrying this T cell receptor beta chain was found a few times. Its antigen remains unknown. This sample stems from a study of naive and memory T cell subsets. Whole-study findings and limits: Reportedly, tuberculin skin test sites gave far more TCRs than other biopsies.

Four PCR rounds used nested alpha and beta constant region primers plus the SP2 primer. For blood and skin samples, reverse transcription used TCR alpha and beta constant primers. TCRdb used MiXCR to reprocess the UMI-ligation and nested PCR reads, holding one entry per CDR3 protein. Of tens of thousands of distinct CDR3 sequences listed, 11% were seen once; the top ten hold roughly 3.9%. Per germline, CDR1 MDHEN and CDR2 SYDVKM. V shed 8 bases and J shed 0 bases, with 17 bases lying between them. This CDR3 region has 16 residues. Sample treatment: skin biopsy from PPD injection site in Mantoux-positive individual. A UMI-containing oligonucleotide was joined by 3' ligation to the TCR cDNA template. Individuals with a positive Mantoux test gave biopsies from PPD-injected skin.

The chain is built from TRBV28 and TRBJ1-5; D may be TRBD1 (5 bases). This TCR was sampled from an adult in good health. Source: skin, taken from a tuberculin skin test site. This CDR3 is CASSTYRRNSNQPQHF. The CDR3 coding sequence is TGTGCCAGCTCCACATACAGGCGGAATAGCAATCAGCCCCAGCATTTT.